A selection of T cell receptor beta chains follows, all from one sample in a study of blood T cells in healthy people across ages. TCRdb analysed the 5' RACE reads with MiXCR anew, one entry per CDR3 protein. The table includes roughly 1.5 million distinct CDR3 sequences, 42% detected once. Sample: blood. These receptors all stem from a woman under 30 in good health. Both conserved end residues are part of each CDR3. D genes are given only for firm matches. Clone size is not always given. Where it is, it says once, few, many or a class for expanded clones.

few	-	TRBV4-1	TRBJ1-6	TGCGCCAGCAGCCAAGATAGGGCAGGGGCTAAGAATTCACCCCTCCACTTT	CASSQDRAGAKNSPLHF
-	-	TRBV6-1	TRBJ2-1	TGTGCCAGCAGTATCGAGAGGGGTGAGCAGTTCTTC	CASSIERGEQFF
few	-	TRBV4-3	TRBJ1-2	TGCGCCAGCAGCCAAAACTTAGTAGGGACTGGCTACACCTTC	CASSQNLVGTGYTF
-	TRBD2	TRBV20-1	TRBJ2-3	TGCAGTGCCCGACTCTGGCGGGAGTACACAGATACGCAGTATTTT	CSARLWREYTDTQYF
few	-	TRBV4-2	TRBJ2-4	TGTGCCAGCAGCCAAGTCCTAGCCAAAAACATTCAGTACTTC	CASSQVLAKNIQYF
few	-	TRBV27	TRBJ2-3	TGTGCCAGTAGGGAGGGGGCGCGTACAGATACGCAGTATTTT	CASREGARTDTQYF
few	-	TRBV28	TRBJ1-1	TGTGCCAGCAGTACGGAGGGGGCTGAAGCTTTCTTT	CASSTEGAEAFF
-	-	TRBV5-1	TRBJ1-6	TGCGCCAGCAGCTTGGGCCCCGAGACAGGAGATAATTCACCCCTCCACTTT	CASSLGPETGDNSPLHF
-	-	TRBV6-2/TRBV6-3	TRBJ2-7	TGTGCCAGCAGTGCCGGGAGACCCTACGAGCAGTACTTC	CASSAGRPYEQYF
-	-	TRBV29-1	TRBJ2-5	TGCAGCGGCGGACCGACAGAGACCCAGTACTTC	CSGGPTETQYF
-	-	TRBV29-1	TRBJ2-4	TGCAGCGTAGGAGAAATAGCCAAAAACATTCAGTACTTC	CSVGEIAKNIQYF
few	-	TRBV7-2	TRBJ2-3	TGTGCCAGCAGCTTAGAATTTACAGGCACAGATACGCAGTATTTT	CASSLEFTGTDTQYF
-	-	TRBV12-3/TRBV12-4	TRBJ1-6	TGTGCCAGCAGTTTATCCTCGACTTATAATTCACCCCTCCACTTT	CASSLSSTYNSPLHF
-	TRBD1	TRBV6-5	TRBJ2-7	TGTGCCAGCAGTTCCCCCCGGGACAGTGCCTACGAGCAGTACTTC	CASSSPRDSAYEQYF
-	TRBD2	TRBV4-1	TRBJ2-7	TGCGCCAGCAGCCAACTAACTAGCGGTAAGAACAATGAGCAGTACTTC	CASSQLTSGKNNEQYF
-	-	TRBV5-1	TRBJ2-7	TGCGCCAGCAGCTCAACAGGACAATCCTACGAGCAGTACTTC	CASSSTGQSYEQYF
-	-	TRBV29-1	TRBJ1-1	TGCAGCGTTGTGGCAGGACCTAACACTGAAGCTTTCTTT	CSVVAGPNTEAFF
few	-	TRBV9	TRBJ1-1	TGTGCCAGCAGCGTAGTTCCGGACAGTGAGGCTTTCTTT	CASSVVPDSEAFF
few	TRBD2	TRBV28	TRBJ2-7	TGTGCCAGCACCCCGGGACTAGCGGGAGTCTACGAGCAGTACTTC	CASTPGLAGVYEQYF
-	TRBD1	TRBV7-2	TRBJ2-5	TGTGCCAGCAGCTTAGAGCGACAGGGATCTTACAATGAGCAGTACTTC	CASSLERQGSYNEQYF
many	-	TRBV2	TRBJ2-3	TGTGCCAGCATTCTTCTTCCTGGTTCAGATACGCAGTATTTT	CASILLPGSDTQYF
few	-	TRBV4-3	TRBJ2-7	TGCGCCAGCAGCCATGTTTTCGCGGCCGAGCAGTACTTC	CASSHVFAAEQYF
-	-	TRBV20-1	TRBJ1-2	TGCAGTGCCGATGACGGGGGCTGGGGCTATGGCTACACCTTC	CSADDGGWGYGYTF
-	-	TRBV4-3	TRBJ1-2	TGCGCCAGCAGCCAAGAGGCTGCACGGCTCTATGGCTACACCTTC	CASSQEAARLYGYTF
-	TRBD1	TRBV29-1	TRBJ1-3	TGCCGCGTTTGGGACAGGGCTGGAAACACCATATATTTT	CRVWDRAGNTIYF
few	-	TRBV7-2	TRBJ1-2	TGTGCCAGCAGCTTAGCGCTGGGCGTCCGGGGGGGCTACACCTTC	CASSLALGVRGGYTF
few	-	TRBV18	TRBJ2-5	TGTGCCAGCTCACCAACCAGACTGGGGCAAGAGACCCAGTACTTC	CASSPTRLGQETQYF
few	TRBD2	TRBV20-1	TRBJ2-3	TGCAGTGCCTCGGACTCGGGGGGGCAGTATTTT	CSASDSGGQYF
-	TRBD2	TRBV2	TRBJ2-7	TGTGCCAGCAGGTCCCCACTAGCGGCCAGCTCCTACAATGAGCAGTACTTC	CASRSPLAASSYNEQYF
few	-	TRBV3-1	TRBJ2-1	TGTGCCAGCAGCCAAGGAGGCCCTTATGAGCAGTTCTTC	CASSQGGPYEQFF
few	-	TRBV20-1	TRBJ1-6	TGCAGTGCTAGAGAAGGGAGCTCCTATAATTCACCCCTCCACTTT	CSAREGSSYNSPLHF
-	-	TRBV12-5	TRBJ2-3	TGTGCTGGTGGTTTGGGGGGGGGCCTCCCAGATACGCAGTATTTT	CAGGLGGGLPDTQYF
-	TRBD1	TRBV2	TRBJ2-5	TGTGCCAGCAGTGAATTACCGCAGGGGGTAAAAGAGACCCAGTACTTC	CASSELPQGVKETQYF
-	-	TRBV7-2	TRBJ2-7	TGTGCCAGCAGCTACCCCGGGACTGAATACGAGCAGTACTTC	CASSYPGTEYEQYF
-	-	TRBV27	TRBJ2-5	TGTGCCAGCAGTTCGCCCTACAGGGAATACTACAATGAGCAGTACTTC	CASSSPYREYYNEQYF
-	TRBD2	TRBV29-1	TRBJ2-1	TGCAGCGCGAATTTACTAGCGGGGCTATACAATGAGCAGTTCTTC	CSANLLAGLYNEQFF
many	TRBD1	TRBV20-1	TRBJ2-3	TGCAGTGCTAGATCAGGGGGCAGGACAGATACGCAGTATTTT	CSARSGGRTDTQYF
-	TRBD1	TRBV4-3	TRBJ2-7	TGCGCCAGCAGCCAAGTGGGGACAGGAGGATACGAGCAGTACTTC	CASSQVGTGGYEQYF
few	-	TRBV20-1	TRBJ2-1	TGCAGTGCTAGAGATCATCCGGGTAGCTCCTACAATGAGCAGTTCTTC	CSARDHPGSSYNEQFF
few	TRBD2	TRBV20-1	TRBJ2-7	TGCAGTGCTCCTGGACTAGCGGGAGTAGTGGAGCAGTACTTC	CSAPGLAGVVEQYF
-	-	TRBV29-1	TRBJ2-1	TGCAGCGGCGGCTTGCGGGACGACAATGAGCAGTTCTTC	CSGGLRDDNEQFF
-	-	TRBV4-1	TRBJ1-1	TGCGCCAGCAGCCCCGGTGCAGGGGACCAAGCTTTCTTT	CASSPGAGDQAFF
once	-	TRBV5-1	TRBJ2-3	TGCGCCAGCAGCTTGAATAAGGGGGAGGATACGCAGTATTTT	CASSLNKGEDTQYF
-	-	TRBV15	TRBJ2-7	TGTGCCACCAGCAGAGTCGGTAATGAGCAGTACTTC	CATSRVGNEQYF
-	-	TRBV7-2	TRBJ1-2	TGTGCCAGCAGCCCCTCCGCCACAAGTTTCTATGGCTACACCTTC	CASSPSATSFYGYTF